This T cell receptor beta chain appears in the sequencing data of a study of shared clonotypes between healthy human individuals. Points on this clone: What it binds is not known.

Donors comprised only Caucasian adults living in Nashville, Tennessee. Notes on the study in general: Rarefaction gave evidence that sorted-subset sequencing remained incomplete despite large depth.

Germline loops: CDR1 MNHEY, CDR2 SVGAGI. V was shortened by 6 bases and J by 5 bases, with 13 bases between the two germline ends. The CDR3 covers 14 residues. Repertoires were generated with immunoSEQ multiplex PCR, while TCRdb's copy carries only in-frame clones and drops some. The sample shows millions of clones, just over 90% of them seen only once. The V gene is TRBV6-5, the J gene TRBJ1-4, with D possibly being TRBD1 (5 bases). The receptor's source is a man younger than 35 in good health. Some clones in this sample may be carry-over from other donors' samples. The sequenced sample consisted of naive CD4+ T cells from PBMCs. Subset described: CD45RA+ positively selected. This chain's CDR3 is CASRSYRTNEKLFF. CDR3 bases: TGTGCCAGCAGATCGTACAGGACCAATGAAAAACTGTTTTTT.